This T cell receptor beta chain was sequenced in a study of blood T cell repertoires in COVID-19. This CDR3 is built from 14 residues. Germline lookup yields CDR1 GTSNPN and CDR2 SVGIG (reference sequence). V gave up 5 bases and J gave up 4 bases, with 17 bases separating them. This clone has only one observation. Libraries were prepared by immunoSEQ multiplex PCR; TCRdb keeps only in-frame clonotypes and omits some of them. The sample lists around 220,000 clones; about 81% were seen once. The receptor's source is a woman older than 75 with COVID-19, enrolled during active disease. Sequenced sample: peripheral blood. The V and J genes are TRBV30 and TRBJ1-2, with D maybe TRBD1 (6 bases). Here the CDR3 DNA reads TGTGCCTGGCAAAGCCCCGGACAGATCTATGGCTACACCTTC. It yields the protein CAWQSPGQIYGYTF.